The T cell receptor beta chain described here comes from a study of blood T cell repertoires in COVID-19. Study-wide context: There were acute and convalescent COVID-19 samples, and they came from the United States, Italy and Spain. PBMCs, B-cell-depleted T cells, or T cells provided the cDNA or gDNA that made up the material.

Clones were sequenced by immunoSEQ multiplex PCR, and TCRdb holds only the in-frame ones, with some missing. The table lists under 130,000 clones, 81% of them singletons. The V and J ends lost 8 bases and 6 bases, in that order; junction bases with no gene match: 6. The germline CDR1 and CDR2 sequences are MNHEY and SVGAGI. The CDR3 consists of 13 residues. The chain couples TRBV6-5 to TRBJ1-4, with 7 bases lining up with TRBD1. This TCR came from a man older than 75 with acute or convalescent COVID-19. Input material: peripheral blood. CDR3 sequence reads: CASQTGSDEKLFF. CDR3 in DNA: TGTGCCAGCCAGACAGGGAGTGATGAAAAACTGTTTTTT.